This is a list of T cell receptor beta chains from one sample in a study of T cell responses to AZD1222 COVID-19 vaccine. The data were produced by immunoSEQ multiplex PCR, yet TCRdb's version contains in-frame clones alone and is incomplete. Of around 170,000 clones listed, about 93% are singletons. The sample was peripheral blood, taken 28 days after the second AZD1222 dose. The origin of the receptors is an adult who received the AZD1222 COVID-19 vaccine. CDR3s include the opening cysteine and the closing phenylalanine or tryptophan. The D gene is left open where the match is weak. The listing skips clone size in some rows; elsewhere it reads once, few, many or a size class.

clone_size	j_call	v_call	d_call	cdr3_nt	cdr3_aa
-	TRBJ2-5	TRBV5-4	TRBD1	TGTGCCAGCAGCCCGACAGGGGGCGGCGAGACCCAGTACTTC	CASSPTGGGETQYF
-	TRBJ1-1	TRBV11-2	TRBD1	TGTGCCAGCAACAACAGGGGTAACACTGAAGCTTTCTTT	CASNNRGNTEAFF
-	TRBJ1-4	TRBV5-1	TRBD1	TGCGCCAGCAGCTGGGGACAGACAACTAATGAAAAACTGTTTTTT	CASSWGQTTNEKLFF
-	TRBJ2-5	TRBV10-3	TRBD2	TGTGCCATCAGTGAGTCCCGGCAAAGGGAGGGAGAGACCCAGTACTTC	CAISESRQREGETQYF
-	TRBJ2-7	TRBV27	TRBD2	TGTGCCAGCAGTCCAATATCCCTAGCGGGAGCCTCCTACGAGCAGTACTTC	CASSPISLAGASYEQYF
-	TRBJ2-1	TRBV5-4	-	TGTGCCAGCAGCTTGGTCAGTATCTACAATGAGCAGTTCTTC	CASSLVSIYNEQFF
-	TRBJ1-5	TRBV6-6	-	TGTGCCAGCAGTTCTCCCAGTCAGCCCCAGCATTTT	CASSSPSQPQHF
-	TRBJ1-1	TRBV5-5	-	TGTGCCAGCAGCTTGAGAGGGGCGCAGGACACTGAAGCTTTCTTT	CASSLRGAQDTEAFF
-	TRBJ2-1	TRBV28	-	TGTGCCAGCAGTTCAGTTACACCCGAGCAGTTCTTC	CASSSVTPEQFF
-	TRBJ1-1	TRBV19	-	TGTGCCAGTGAGGGGGGATCCACTGAAGCTTTCTTT	CASEGGSTEAFF
-	TRBJ1-6	TRBV23-1	-	TGCGCCAGCGGACCCCCCTCGGGAAGGTCACCCCTCCACTTT	CASGPPSGRSPLHF
once	TRBJ2-5	TRBV6-5	TRBD1	TGTGCCAGCAGGGGACAGTGGGGTTGGGAGACCCAGTACTTC	CASRGQWGWETQYF
-	TRBJ1-4	TRBV2	TRBD1	TGTGCCAGCAGTAACAGACAGGGGTCTAATGAAAAACTGTTTTTT	CASSNRQGSNEKLFF
-	TRBJ2-5	TRBV7-3	-	TGTGCCAGCAGCTCAATTCCCCAAGAGACCCAGTACTTC	CASSSIPQETQYF
-	TRBJ2-2	TRBV28	TRBD2	TGTGCCAGCAGTTATAGCGGGAGAGACACCGGGGAGCTGTTTTTT	CASSYSGRDTGELFF
-	TRBJ1-2	TRBV4-1	-	TGCGCCAGCAGCCAGCAGGGGAGAGTTAACTATGGCTACACCTTC	CASSQQGRVNYGYTF
-	TRBJ1-6	TRBV5-1	TRBD1	TGCGCCAGCAGTCCGGGACAGAACTCCTATAATTCACCCCTCCACTTT	CASSPGQNSYNSPLHF
-	TRBJ1-2	TRBV6-5	-	TGTGCCAGCAGCTCAACGGTTGGCTACACCTTC	CASSSTVGYTF
-	TRBJ2-3	TRBV24-1	TRBD2	TGTGCCACCGATACTAGCGGGGACACAGATACGCAGTATTTT	CATDTSGDTDTQYF
-	TRBJ1-2	TRBV5-1	TRBD1	TGCGCCAGCAGCGAACAGGGGGAGAACTATGGCTACACCTTC	CASSEQGENYGYTF
-	TRBJ1-1	TRBV28	TRBD1	TGTGCCAGCAGTCTCGGACAGGGGATGAACACTGAAGCTTTCTTT	CASSLGQGMNTEAFF
-	TRBJ2-2	TRBV11-2	TRBD2	TGTGCCAGCAGCTTAGCGCGGGGGGCGCGCGAGGAGCTGTTTTTT	CASSLARGAREELFF